The 6 T cell receptor beta chains in this list originate from one sample, sequenced in a study of radiotherapy plus CTLA-4 blockade in lung cancer. Sequenced by immunoSEQ multiplex PCR; TCRdb stores in-frame clones only, minus some. Of approximately 77,000 clones in the sample, 60% to 85% were seen once. The sequenced sample was peripheral blood, obtained from a patient treated with radiotherapy plus ipilimumab. Receptors were obtained from a human donor with non-small cell lung cancer whose response to radiotherapy plus ipilimumab could not be evaluated. Some clones in this sample may be carry-over from other donors' samples.

This clone turned up a few times. The chain employs TRBV30 and TRBJ1-4, with D possibly TRBD1 on 6 matching bases. The CDR3 is made up of 14 amino acids. Germline V gene lookup returns CDR1 GTSNPN and CDR2 SVGIG (reference sequence). V lost 4 bases to trimming and J lost 6 bases, with 15 bases between them. CDR3 bases: TGTGCCTGGAACTCTCAGGGGAGGGATGAAAAACTGTTTTTT. This sequence encodes CAWNSQGRDEKLFF.

The J gene is TRBJ2-7, the V gene TRBV7-3, with 7 nucleotides matching TRBD1. The J segment lost 1 base and the V segment lost 2 bases, leaving 2 bases of the junction unmatched. The CDR3 is 14 residues long. Germline lookup yields CDR1 SGHTA and CDR2 FQGTGA. This CDR3 is CASSLQGDSYEQYF. For the CDR3, the DNA is TGTGCCAGCAGCTTACAGGGGGATTCCTACGAGCAGTACTTC.

The chain uses TRBV11-2 and TRBJ1-6, with D uncertain. The germline V gene has CDR1 SGHAT and CDR2 FQNNGV. V lost 0 bases, J lost 13 bases, and 13 bases lay in between. The CDR3 contains 14 residues. This chain's CDR3 is CASSLEGGVAPLHF. The CDR3 nucleotides read TGTGCCAGCAGCTTAGAAGGCGGGGTGGCGCCCCTCCACTTT.

The chain carries TRBV7-2 and TRBJ1-5; 8 bases are shared with TRBD1. J was trimmed by 7 bases and V by 5 bases; bases with no gene match: 16. Germline V gene sequence: CDR1 SGHTA, CDR2 FQGNSA. The CDR3 spans 17 residues. The CDR3 DNA sequence: TGTGCCAGCAGCCCAGCCCTTAGCGACAGGGGAGGACAGCCCCAGCATTTT. Protein: CASSPALSDRGGQPQHF.

This clone was detected a few times. The V call is TRBV5-1, the J call TRBJ2-3, with a tentative D call TRBD2 (5 bases). The CDR3 sequence is 16 residues long. Germline V gene lookup returns CDR1 SGHRS and CDR2 YFSETQ. Trimming removed 0 bases from V and 4 bases from J, with 15 bases in between. The chain's CDR3 is CASSLAHNSEPDTQYF. The CDR3 DNA is TGCGCCAGCAGCTTGGCCCATAATAGCGAACCAGATACGCAGTATTTT.

The chain uses TRBV6-5 and TRBJ2-5; 8 bases fit TRBD2. The CDR3 spans 15 residues. After removal of 6 bases from V and 4 bases from J, the junction contained 10 bases not matched to a gene. Germline values: CDR1 MNHEY, CDR2 SVGAGI. The CDR3 DNA follows: TGTGCCAGCAGCCTGGGCAGGGCGGGAGGAGAGACCCAGTACTTC. Amino acids: CASSLGRAGGETQYF.